A selection of T cell receptor beta chains follows, all from one sample in a study of graft-versus-host responses after intestinal transplantation. Sequencing used immunoSEQ multiplex PCR; TCRdb keeps in-frame clones, though not all of them. Among under 9,000 clones listed, around 35% were seen once. The sample consisted of alloreactive CD8+ T cells from a mixed lymphocyte reaction culture, taken before transplantation. The source of these receptors is a human patient who was an organ donor for intestinal transplantation. Both conserved end residues are part of each CDR3.

V: TRBV6-5
J: TRBJ1-2
CDR3: CASSYYPRGYYGYTF

V: TRBV7-9
J: TRBJ2-7
CDR3: CASSLAVAPSPYEQYF

V: TRBV18
J: TRBJ1-2
CDR3: CASSPYLMTGGTYGYTF

V: TRBV5-1
J: TRBJ2-1
CDR3: CASSSYRRTSLFF

V: TRBV11-2
J: TRBJ2-5
CDR3: CASSPLEVLARRETQYF

V: TRBV11-2
J: TRBJ1-2
CDR3: CASSTSYGYTF

V: TRBV18
J: TRBJ2-1
CDR3: CASSPRTVSYNEQFF

V: TRBV11-3
J: TRBJ2-7
CDR3: CASSLSTSGGHEQYF

V: TRBV18
J: TRBJ2-1
CDR3: CASSPVNLEQFF

V: TRBV30
J: TRBJ1-6
CDR3: CAWSWRRPVSNSPLHF

V: TRBV30
J: TRBJ1-1
CDR3: CAWGGQGDTEAFF

V: TRBV4-1
J: TRBJ2-7
CDR3: CASSQDEVLGTSGSFGREQYF

V: TRBV7-2
J: TRBJ2-7
CDR3: CASSSQTGYEQYF

V: TRBV7-9
J: TRBJ1-1
CDR3: CASRVQDSGLNTEAFF

V: TRBV18
J: TRBJ2-7
CDR3: CASSLIGQNEGYEQYF

V: TRBV19
J: TRBJ2-1
CDR3: CASSIVGGSGNEQFF